A single sample is the source of the 25 T cell receptor beta chains below, sequenced in a study of T cells in Graves' hyperthyroidism and ophthalmopathy. Amplification of TCR beta CDR3 regions was performed using RNA transcripts as template. First-round RT-PCR with HTBI primers amplified the TCR CDR3 region. TCRdb independently ran MiXCR on the multiplex PCR reads; one entry per CDR3 protein. The sample holds almost 600,000 distinct CDR3 sequences; approximately 14% are singletons and the top ten take more than 5%. Sequencing input: blood. Receptor source: a woman younger than 45 with Graves' hyperthyroidism that later progressed to Graves' ophthalmopathy.

This clonotype was seen many times. V usage is TRBV6-1 and J usage is TRBJ1-5, with 7 bases matching TRBD1. With 7 bases clipped from V and 5 bases from J, the junction kept 8 bases outside the gene matches. CDR1 and CDR2 from the germline V gene are MNHNS and SASEGT. The CDR3 loop spans 14 amino acids. The CDR3 DNA reads TGTGCCAGCATCAGGGGGGCTGAGGATCAGCCCCAGCATTTT. It yields the protein CASIRGAEDQPQHF.

This clonotype was seen more than once but under ten times. The CDR3 carries no conserved terminal phenylalanine or tryptophan, so it likely arises from a read error. This sequence joins TRBV5-1 and TRBJ2-2; TRBD2 aligns across 13 bases. This CDR3 is built from 18 residues. CDR1 is SGHRS and CDR2 is YFSETQ in the germline V gene. V dropped 0 bases and J dropped 5; count of bases not matched to a gene: 7. In DNA, the CDR3 is TGCGCCAGCAGCTTGGGGACTAGCGGGAGAAAGGATACCGGGGAGCTGTTTGTT. Translation gives CASSLGTSGRKDTGELFV.

This clonotype was counted many times. This sequence joins TRBV2 and TRBJ1-1; D is uncertain. From germline, CDR1 is SNHLY and CDR2 FYNNEI. The CDR3 runs 14 residues. Between the trimmed V and J ends, which lost 0 bases and 4 bases, there was a span of 9 bases. The CDR3, as DNA: TGTGCCAGCAGTGAAGCGCTTCACAGCACTGAAGCTTTCTTT. This encodes CASSEALHSTEAFF.

The chain has TRBV4-2 and TRBJ2-5; 8 nucleotides agree with TRBD2. J was trimmed by 9 bases and V by 6 bases; bases with no gene match: 3. The germline V gene encodes CDR1 LGHNA and CDR2 YNFKEQ. The CDR3 spans 11 residues. The CDR3 DNA is TGTGCCAGCAGGCACGGGGGGGCCCAGTACTTC. Residues: CASRHGGAQYF.

This clonotype was picked up many times. The chain carries TRBV24-1 and TRBJ2-3, with TRBD1 matching over 11 bases. This CDR3 spans 16 amino acids. The J segment lost 5 bases and the V segment lost 4 bases, leaving 7 bases of the junction unmatched. Germline-derived CDR1 and CDR2 are KGHDR and SFDVKD. CDR3 protein: CATSDPGQGARDTQYF. DNA for the CDR3: TGTGCCACCAGTGACCCCGGACAGGGGGCGAGAGATACGCAGTATTTT.

Worth noting for this clonotype: This may stem from a read error, because a much larger clone lies one nucleotide away. The chain combines TRBV5-1 with TRBJ2-7; 9 positions match TRBD2. The germline V gene has CDR1 SGHRS and CDR2 YFSETQ. The CDR3 has 16 residues. The CDR3 DNA reads TGCGTCAGCGGGGTCGCCTCGGGACTAGCCTTCTACGAGCAGTACTTC. It codes for CVSGVASGLAFYEQYF.

This clonotype was observed many times. The chain links TRBV3-1 to TRBJ2-4; unclear D gene. The CDR3 is 14 residues long. The germline CDR1 and CDR2 sequences are LGHDT and YNNKEL (reference sequence). V lost 0 bases, J lost 9 bases, and 12 bases lay in between. The DNA of the CDR3 is TGTGCCAGCAGCCAAGATCGTGGGTCGGGCATTCAGTACTTC. Translating it yields CASSQDRGSGIQYF.

This clonotype was observed many times. The rearrangement joins TRBV9 to TRBJ2-5, with D possibly TRBD1 on 5 matching bases. The V end was cut by 0 bases, the J end by 0 bases, with 12 bases between. Germline values: CDR1 SGDLS, CDR2 YYNGEE. The CDR3 loop spans 16 amino acids. This CDR3 is CASSVEGAAYQETQYF. The CDR3 nucleotides are TGTGCCAGCAGCGTAGAAGGGGCAGCGTACCAAGAGACCCAGTACTTC.

This clonotype has a count of ten or more. The chain employs TRBV11-2 and TRBJ2-2; no reliable D call. V lost 0 bases and J 2 bases, leaving 10 bases between the germline ends. The CDR3 extends over 16 amino acids. Germline assignment: CDR1 SGHAT and CDR2 FQNNGV. The chain's CDR3 is CASSLDLQHNTGELFF. The DNA for the CDR3 is TGTGCCAGCAGCTTAGATTTACAGCACAACACCGGGGAGCTGTTTTTT.

This clonotype occurred many times. The chain employs TRBV12-5 and TRBJ2-5, with a possible D match to TRBD1 (6 bases). Between the trimmed V and J ends, which lost 5 bases and 5 bases, there was a span of 21 bases. Germline-derived CDR1 and CDR2 are LGHNT and FRNRAP. The CDR3 sequence is 16 residues long. The DNA for the CDR3 is TGTGCTAGTGGTCCCCTCGTAACAGGGATTAAGGAGACCCAGTACTTC. The encoded protein is CASGPLVTGIKETQYF.

V gene TRBV24-1 combines with J gene TRBJ2-2; D perhaps matches TRBD2 (6 bases). Between the trimmed V and J ends, which lost 7 bases and 0 bases, there was a span of 11 bases. The V gene's germline CDR1 is KGHDR and CDR2 SFDVKD. The CDR3 runs 15 residues. CDR3 in DNA: TGTGCCACCAGGGGGGGAAGGGCGAACACCGGGGAGCTGTTTTTT. This sequence encodes CATRGGRANTGELFF.

The chain couples TRBV5-1 to TRBJ2-7, with 7 bases fitting TRBD2. The CDR3 has 12 residues. Germline assignment: CDR1 SGHRS and CDR2 YFSETQ. Trimming cost V 7 bases and J 4 bases; bases outside gene matches: 5. The CDR3: CASAGLDYEQYF. The CDR3 nucleotides read TGCGCCAGCGCCGGACTAGATTACGAGCAGTACTTC. The full variable domain, its missing parts supplied by reference TRBV5-1 and TRBJ2-7, is KAGVTQTPRYLIKTRGQQVTLSCSPISGHRSVSWYQQTPGQGLQFLFEYFSETQRNKGNFPGRFSGRQFSNSRSEMNVSTLELGDSALYLCASAGLDYEQYFGPGTRLTVT.

This clonotype was seen repeatedly, ten times or more. This chain connects TRBV6-1 to TRBJ1-2; D uncertain. The V and J ends lost 6 bases and 2 bases respectively, with 13 bases between them. The CDR3 has 14 residues. Germline loops: CDR1 MNHNS, CDR2 SASEGT. CDR3: CASREGGSNYGYTF. CDR3 sequence (DNA): TGTGCCAGCAGGGAGGGAGGGTCCAACTATGGCTACACCTTC.

This clonotype has a handful of counts. This chain connects TRBV5-5 to TRBJ1-1; maybe TRBD1 (5 bases). CDR3 size: 14 residues. Trimming removed 0 bases at V and 6 bases at J, with 12 bases between. CDR1 and CDR2 from the germline V gene are SGHKS and YYEKEE (reference sequence). The CDR3 bases are TGTGCCAGCAGCTTGGCCCTCCCGGGGCCTGAAGCTTTCTTT. This sequence encodes CASSLALPGPEAFF. Full variable domain (rest looked up from reference TRBV5-5 and TRBJ1-1): DAGVTQSPTHLIKTRGQQVTLRCSPISGHKSVSWYQQVLGQGPQFIFQYYEKEERGRGNFPDRFSARQFPNYSSELNVNALLLGDSALYLCASSLALPGPEAFFGQGTRLTVV.

V and J are TRBV28 and TRBJ2-5; D tentatively fits TRBD1 or TRBD2 (6 bases each). Germline V gene data show CDR1 as MDHEN and CDR2 as SYDVKM. This CDR3 comprises 15 residues. V lost 6 bases, J lost 5 bases, and 19 bases lay in between. The CDR3 bases are TGTGCCAGCAGCCCGGGGGCAGGGTTGCACGAGACCCAGTACTTC. This codes for CASSPGAGLHETQYF.

This clonotype has a count of ten or more. This chain joins TRBV6-5 and TRBJ2-7; D may be TRBD1 (6 bases). The V end lost 4 bases, the J end lost 3 bases, and 31 bases lay between the germline ends. Germline lookup yields CDR1 MNHEY and CDR2 SVGAGI. The CDR3 has 20 amino acids. The CDR3 region has the DNA TGTGCCAGCAGTTTACTAGTTCCCCACCTGTCCGTTAAGGGGGTCTACGAGCAGTACTTC. Amino acids: CASSLLVPHLSVKGVYEQYF.

This clonotype was counted ten times or more. The V and J genes are TRBV12-3 or TRBV12-4 and TRBJ2-2; perhaps TRBD2 as D (6 bases). V lost 5 bases and J 3 bases, leaving 13 bases between the germline ends. CDR3 size: 15 residues. The CDR3 nucleotides are TGTGCCAGCAGTCGCCGGGACTTAGACACCGGGGAGCTGTTTTTT. As protein: CASSRRDLDTGELFF.

Many counts were recorded for this clonotype. The CDR3 loop is CASSLAGLENTGELFF. DNA for the CDR3: TGTGCCAGCAGCTTAGCGGGACTAGAGAACACCGGGGAGCTGTTTTTT. The chain uses TRBV7-3 and TRBJ2-2; TRBD2 matches 8 bases. The germline CDR1 and CDR2 sequences are SGHTA and FQGTGA. The J segment lost 1 base and the V segment lost 2 bases, leaving 3 bases of the junction unmatched. The CDR3 extends over 16 amino acids.

This clonotype was found a few times. The chain links TRBV7-9 to TRBJ2-2; D unresolved. Germline V lookup: CDR1 SEHNR, CDR2 FQNEAQ (reference sequence). This CDR3 region has 13 residues. V lost 5 bases, J lost 6 bases, and 10 bases lay in between. For the CDR3, the DNA is TGTGCCAGCAGCCCCCCCCAGTCCGGGGAGCTGTTTTTT. It specifies CASSPPQSGELFF.

A few counts support this clonotype. The chain links TRBV4-2 to TRBJ1-3; D unclear. The CDR3 runs to 16 residues. CDR1 is LGHNA and CDR2 is YNFKEQ in the germline V gene. V dropped 0 bases and J dropped 0 bases, with 9 bases sitting between them. CDR3 protein: CASSQESYSSGNTIYF. In DNA, the CDR3 is TGTGCCAGCAGCCAAGAGTCATATAGCTCTGGAAACACCATATATTTT.

This clonotype has at least ten counts. The rearrangement uses TRBV7-2 and TRBJ1-1; D is uncertain. V shed 4 bases and J shed 1 base, with 16 bases lying between them. There are 16 residues in the CDR3. Germline CDR1 is SGHTA and CDR2 is FQGNSA. The chain's CDR3 is CASSSLLRTANTEAFF. The CDR3 DNA follows: TGTGCCAGCAGCTCCCTCCTTCGGACGGCGAACACTGAAGCTTTCTTT.

This clonotype was observed a few times. The rearrangement uses TRBV5-1 and TRBJ2-6; D remains ambiguous. Germline loops: CDR1 SGHRS, CDR2 YFSETQ. This CDR3 is 15 amino acids long. V shed 6 bases and J shed 4 bases, with 14 bases lying between them. Here the CDR3 DNA reads TGCGCCAGCACCTTAGCTGCTCTGGGGGCCAACGTCCTGACTTTC. Its translation is CASTLAALGANVLTF.

This clonotype was picked up many times. This chain joins TRBV6-5 and TRBJ2-1, with D unclear. Between the trimmed V and J ends, which lost 7 bases and 7 bases, there was a span of 14 bases. CDR1 and CDR2 from the germline V gene are MNHEY and SVGAGI. This CDR3 spans 13 amino acids. DNA for the CDR3: TGTGCCAGCACCGCTCTTTTGAAGAATGAGCAGTTCTTC. Its protein is CASTALLKNEQFF.

The chain combines TRBV4-2 with TRBJ2-2; D is undetermined. Germline-derived CDR1 and CDR2 are LGHNA and YNFKEQ. The V and J ends lost 0 bases and 3 bases respectively, with 5 bases between them. This CDR3 has 14 amino acids. The CDR3 sequence is CASSQDSDTGELFF. As DNA, the CDR3 is TGTGCCAGCAGCCAAGATTCGGACACCGGGGAGCTGTTTTTT.

The chain recombines TRBV12-3 or TRBV12-4 with TRBJ2-7; 8 bases map to TRBD2. The CDR3 consists of 19 residues. Unmatched junction bases numbered 22, after V lost 5 bases and J lost 4 bases. In DNA, the CDR3 is TGTGCCAGCAGTCCCGGGCGCTGGGGCAAGGGACTAGTCGATTACGAGCAGTACTTC. This gives the protein CASSPGRWGKGLVDYEQYF.